This entry lists 24 T cell receptor beta chains sequenced from one sample in a study of spatial heterogeneity in lung cancer. Time point here: sample taken at primary tumor resection. A single record per CDR3 protein comes from TCRdb applying MiXCR to the 5' RACE reads. The data show 20,000 to 25,000 distinct CDR3 sequences, 3.5% to 5.5% seen once. This sample comprised PBMCs, obtained at surgery. These receptors all stem from a male donor with early-stage non-small cell lung cancer.

This clonotype was seen at least ten times. The chain joins TRBV29-1 to TRBJ2-1; no clear D gene. Between the trimmed V and J ends, which lost 4 bases and 7 bases, there was a span of 5 bases. The CDR3 is made up of 10 amino acids. CDR1 is SQVTM and CDR2 is ANQGSEA in the germline V gene. The CDR3 nucleotides read TGCAGCGTTGGGGATAATGAGCAGTTCTTC. Its translation is CSVGDNEQFF.

This clonotype was found many times. The chain recombines TRBV7-3 with TRBJ1-1, with TRBD1 identical over 7 bases. Germline assignment: CDR1 SGHTA and CDR2 FQGTGA. The CDR3 runs to 15 residues. Trimming at V came to 0 bases and at J to 3 bases, leaving 4 bases not matched to a gene. DNA of the CDR3: TGTGCCAGCAGCTTAACGGGACAGCTGGACACTGAAGCTTTCTTT. It yields the protein CASSLTGQLDTEAFF.

This clonotype occurred many times. J is TRBJ2-3 and V is TRBV18; 9 bases are a match to TRBD1. There are 15 residues in the CDR3. The V gene's germline CDR1 is KGHSH and CDR2 LQKENI. J was trimmed by 4 bases and V by 2 bases; bases with no gene match: 4. This CDR3 reads CASSPGTGIADTQYF. The CDR3 DNA follows: TGTGCCAGCTCACCAGGGACAGGGATCGCAGATACGCAGTATTTT.

This clonotype was seen a few times. The chain links TRBV19 to TRBJ2-1; D perhaps matches TRBD2 (6 bases). The CDR3 has 17 residues. The V end lost 5 bases, the J end lost 4 bases, and 21 bases lay between the germline ends. From germline, CDR1 is LNHDA and CDR2 SQIVND (reference sequence). For the CDR3, the DNA is TGTGCCAGTAGTTTTTCGAGTCCTGGACTACCATACAATGAGCAGTTCTTC. It encodes CASSFSSPGLPYNEQFF.

This clonotype occurred many times. The gene calls are TRBV19 and TRBJ2-2, with 8 bases that match TRBD1. Germline V gene lookup returns CDR1 LNHDA and CDR2 SQIVND (reference sequence). J was trimmed by 5 bases and V by 5 bases; bases with no gene match: 7. This CDR3 comprises 15 residues. In DNA, the CDR3 is TGTGCCAGTAGTCTAAGACAGGGGATGACCGGGGAGCTGTTTTTT. The encoded protein is CASSLRQGMTGELFF.

This clonotype was found many times. The J gene is TRBJ1-2, the V gene TRBV30, with D hard to call. Germline V CDR1 and CDR2: GTSNPN, SVGIG (reference sequence). The CDR3 is 14 residues long. Deletions cut 3 bases from V and 8 bases from J, with 19 bases between. CDR3 sequence reads: CAWSQLPRPSGYTF. For the CDR3, the DNA is TGTGCCTGGAGCCAGTTACCCCGCCCTTCGGGCTACACCTTC.

This clonotype was observed many times. This chain joins TRBV19 and TRBJ2-7; 11 positions agree with TRBD1. Germline CDR1 LNHDA, CDR2 SQIVND (reference sequence). The CDR3 is 15 residues long. After removal of 5 bases from V and 5 bases from J, the junction contained 8 bases not matched to a gene. The CDR3 bases are TGTGCCAGTAGTCCCCGGGACAGGGGGGTCGACGAGCAGTACTTC. Translating gives CASSPRDRGVDEQYF.

Many counts were recorded for this clonotype. V is TRBV29-1 and J is TRBJ2-1; 16 bases agree with TRBD2. The CDR3 is 17 residues long. Trimming at V came to 3 bases and at J to 4 bases, leaving 6 bases not matched to a gene. The germline CDR1 and CDR2 sequences are SQVTM and ANQGSEA. CDR3: CSVEPGLAGGWYNEQFF. CDR3 DNA: TGCAGCGTTGAGCCGGGACTAGCGGGAGGGTGGTACAATGAGCAGTTCTTC.

This clonotype has just a few counts. The V and J genes are TRBV7-2 and TRBJ2-1; 8 nucleotides agree with TRBD2. Germline assignment: CDR1 SGHTA and CDR2 FQGNSA. V shed 5 bases and J 6 bases; nucleotides not matched to a gene: 9. The CDR3 extends over 15 amino acids. In DNA form, the CDR3 reads TGTGCCAGCAGCCGTATAGCGGGATCGATCAATGAGCAGTTCTTC. It is translated as CASSRIAGSINEQFF.

A few counts support this clonotype. This chain uses TRBV15 with TRBJ2-7; 8 nucleotides align to TRBD2. CDR3 length: 16 residues. CDR1 and CDR2 (germline): LNHNV, YYDKDF (reference sequence). Trimming removed 1 base from V and 2 bases from J; junction bases left unmatched: 7. Here the CDR3 reads CATSRVGTGLAYEQYF. The CDR3 bases are TGTGCCACCAGCAGAGTGGGTACGGGACTAGCCTACGAGCAGTACTTC.

At least ten counts were recorded for this clonotype. The chain combines TRBV28 with TRBJ1-5; TRBD1 matches at 7 bases. This CDR3 contains 16 residues. V trimming: 5 bases; J trimming: 0 bases; junction bases outside the gene matches: 7. The germline gives CDR1 MDHEN, CDR2 SYDVKM. The CDR3 DNA follows: TGTGCCAGCAGTGGTAACAGGGGTTATAGCAATCAGCCCCAGCATTTT. This gives the protein CASSGNRGYSNQPQHF.

This clonotype came up many times. The rearrangement links TRBV19 to TRBJ2-7; the match to TRBD1 covers 7 bases. V shed 6 bases, J shed 3 bases, and the junction held 8 bases outside the gene matches. There are 14 residues in the CDR3. From germline, CDR1 is LNHDA and CDR2 SQIVND (reference sequence). CDR3 residues: CASRPGQNHYEQYF. CDR3 sequence (DNA): TGTGCCAGTAGACCGGGACAGAACCACTACGAGCAGTACTTC.

This clonotype qualifies as medium-sized (0.01 to 0.1%). The chain carries TRBV7-9 and TRBJ2-7; 10 nucleotides line up with TRBD2. Germline V gene sequence: CDR1 SEHNR, CDR2 FQNEAQ (reference sequence). This CDR3 contains 14 residues. With 5 bases clipped from V and 5 bases from J, the junction kept 6 bases outside the gene matches. The DNA of the CDR3 is TGTGCCAGCAGCCCGCGAGCGGGAGGGGACGAGCAGTACTTC. As protein: CASSPRAGGDEQYF.

This clonotype was picked up many times. This rearrangement joins TRBV2 to TRBJ1-2, with 11 positions matching TRBD1. Trimming at V came to 2 bases and at J to 6 bases, leaving 20 bases not matched to a gene. CDR3 length: 20 amino acids. The germline V gene encodes CDR1 SNHLY and CDR2 FYNNEI. The CDR3 DNA sequence: TGTGCCAGCAGTGAATTTTTCACGGGACAGGGGGTCGGGCTCGCCAATGGCTACACCTTC. It encodes CASSEFFTGQGVGLANGYTF.

This clonotype occurred many times. The chain has TRBV5-1 and TRBJ2-5; 9 nucleotides align to TRBD1. The trim removed 0 bases at V and 5 bases at J, leaving 8 bases unmatched. CDR1 SGHRS and CDR2 YFSETQ come from the germline V gene. The length of the CDR3 is 16 residues. For the CDR3, the DNA is TGCGCCAGCAGCTTGGAGACGGGACAGGGTTGGGAGACCCAGTACTTC. It codes for CASSLETGQGWETQYF.

This clonotype has a count of ten or more. V is TRBV5-1 and J is TRBJ2-1; D is undetermined. This CDR3 comprises 15 residues. CDR1 and CDR2 (germline): SGHRS, YFSETQ. The V end was cut by 2 bases, the J end by 6 bases, with 15 bases between. The CDR3 spells CASSLPDHGVNEQFF. As DNA, the CDR3 is TGCGCCAGCAGCTTACCGGACCATGGGGTCAATGAGCAGTTCTTC.

This clonotype was counted at least ten times. The chain links TRBV27 to TRBJ1-6; the D is unclear. This CDR3 contains 12 residues. V was pared by 5 bases and J by 13 bases, with 12 bases between. Germline V CDR1 and CDR2: MNHEY, SMNVEV (reference sequence). The CDR3 DNA sequence: TGTGCCAGCAGTGCCCAGTCGGGGCCCCTCCACTTT. Translation gives CASSAQSGPLHF.

There are many counts of this clonotype. The chain couples TRBV6-5 to TRBJ2-7; no firm D call. The germline V gene encodes CDR1 MNHEY and CDR2 SVGAGI. This CDR3 region has 15 residues. Trimming removed 4 bases from V and 2 bases from J, with 15 bases in between. The CDR3 protein is CASSSLLSGAYEQYF. The DNA of the CDR3 is TGTGCCAGCAGTTCGCTTCTCTCGGGTGCCTACGAGCAGTACTTC.

This clonotype was detected ten times or more. The chain links TRBV2 to TRBJ2-3; 9 bases fit TRBD2. The junction had 13 bases not matched to a gene; V was cut back by 6 bases and J by 6 bases. Germline V gene data show CDR1 as SNHLY and CDR2 as FYNNEI. The length of the CDR3 is 16 residues. The CDR3 sequence: CASRSSGRTDWDTQYF. The CDR3 DNA follows: TGTGCCAGCAGGAGTAGCGGGAGAACGGACTGGGATACGCAGTATTTT.

This clonotype was observed at least ten times. The V and J genes are TRBV7-2 and TRBJ2-7; D might be TRBD2 (5 bases). The CDR3 extends over 14 amino acids. The V and J ends lost 3 bases and 2 bases respectively, with 11 bases between them. Per the germline V gene, CDR1 is SGHTA and CDR2 is FQGNSA. CDR3: CASSFTSGTYEQYF. As DNA, the CDR3 is TGTGCCAGCAGCTTCACCAGCGGTACCTACGAGCAGTACTTC.

At least ten counts were recorded for this clonotype. This rearrangement joins TRBV18 to TRBJ2-1, with unresolved D. The length of the CDR3 is 12 residues. Germline V gene lookup returns CDR1 KGHSH and CDR2 LQKENI. Trimming removed 4 bases from V and 9 bases from J, with 10 bases in between. The CDR3 here is CASSQVDSEQFF. CDR3 DNA: TGTGCCAGCTCACAAGTCGATTCTGAGCAGTTCTTC.

This clonotype was observed a handful of times. The rearrangement uses TRBV30 and TRBJ1-6, with 7 bases matching TRBD1. CDR1 is GTSNPN, CDR2 SVGIG, per germline (reference sequence). This CDR3 is 15 amino acids long. V was clipped by 0 bases and J by 10 bases; unmatched bases: 9. CDR3 in amino acids: CAWSVGGRGDSPLHF. The CDR3 region has the DNA TGTGCCTGGAGTGTAGGGGGCAGGGGCGACTCACCCCTCCACTTT.

About this clonotype itself: This sequence may be a read error, since a much larger clone differs from it by one base. The chain has TRBV27 and TRBJ2-7; no firm D call. This CDR3 comprises 14 residues. Germline CDR1 reads MNHEY; CDR2 reads SMNVEV (reference sequence). CDR3 sequence (DNA): TGTGCCAGCAGTTTAAAATCGAGCTCCTGCGAGCAGTACTTC. Translated: CASSLKSSSCEQYF.

This clonotype was seen many times. The J gene is TRBJ2-3, the V gene TRBV6-4; D remains unclear. The germline V and J ends were trimmed by 3 bases and 2 bases, with 9 bases remaining between them. The CDR3 loop spans 14 amino acids. Germline V gives CDR1 MRHNA, CDR2 SNTAGT. CDR3: CASSEGTPTDTQYF. The CDR3, as DNA: TGTGCCAGCAGTGAGGGAACACCCACAGATACGCAGTATTTT.